The 6 T cell receptor beta chains below all came from one sample that was sequenced in a study of Ad26.COV2.S vaccination and SARS-CoV-2 variants. The treatment is: 15 to 20 received Ad26.COV2.S at low or high dose, single or two shots; roughly 5 received placebo; per-sample allocation not given. Sampling was done on day 63 after the first vaccine or placebo injection. This table comes from immunoSEQ multiplex PCR, and its TCRdb copy is limited to in-frame clones, with some not included. The sample contains roughly 330,000 clones, roughly 90% of which appear only once. Here the sequenced sample was peripheral blood, taken in a trial of Ad26.COV2.S vaccine versus placebo. Receptor source: a person aged 18-60 years who received the Ad26.COV2.S COVID-19 vaccine or a placebo.

The chain uses TRBV6-2 or TRBV6-3 and TRBJ1-5; 8 nucleotides match TRBD1. The V gene end was trimmed by 6 bases and the J gene end by 7 bases; junction bases not matched to a gene: 8. Germline-derived CDR1 and CDR2 are MNHEY and SVGEGT. The CDR3 is 14 amino acids. The CDR3 here is CASSNRQGFQPQHF. Written as DNA, the CDR3 is TGTGCCAGCAGCAACAGACAGGGGTTCCAGCCCCAGCATTTT.

The chain combines TRBV13 with TRBJ1-2; unclear D gene. This CDR3 contains 14 residues. V was pared by 3 bases and J by 4 bases, with 12 bases between. The germline CDR1 and CDR2 sequences are PRHDT and FYEKMQ (reference sequence). The DNA for the CDR3 is TGTGCCAGCAGCTTGGTGACTCAACCCTATGGCTACACCTTC. As protein: CASSLVTQPYGYTF.

The chain has TRBV2 and TRBJ1-5; possibly TRBD1 for D (5 bases). CDR1 is SNHLY, CDR2 FYNNEI, per germline. The CDR3 length is 15 residues. The V end lost 3 bases, the J end lost 4 bases, and 13 bases lay between the germline ends. The CDR3, as DNA: TGTGCCAGCAGTGATTTAGGGGCCGTAAATCAGCCCCAGCATTTT. Amino acids: CASSDLGAVNQPQHF.

This clone was observed a handful of times. This sequence joins TRBV7-6 and TRBJ1-1, with a weak D call TRBD1 (6 bases). V was cut by 5 bases and J by 2 bases, with 12 bases left in between. The CDR3 length is 14 residues. Per germline, CDR1 SGHVS and CDR2 FNYEAQ. The CDR3 reads CASSKGEINTEAFF. CDR3 DNA: TGTGCCAGCAGCAAGGGGGAGATCAACACTGAAGCTTTCTTT.

This chain links TRBV5-4 with TRBJ2-3, with 12 nucleotides matching TRBD2. This CDR3 is 14 amino acids long. The ends lost 3 bases at V and 5 bases at J; junction bases unmatched: 1. Germline V gene data show CDR1 as SGHNT and CDR2 as YYREEE (reference sequence). The CDR3 DNA is TGTGCCAGCAGCTGGGGACTAGCGGGAGATACGCAGTATTTT. This translates into CASSWGLAGDTQYF.

J is TRBJ1-2 and V is TRBV29-1, with D perhaps matching TRBD1 (5 bases). Germline values: CDR1 SQVTM, CDR2 ANQGSEA. The CDR3 spans 19 residues. V lost 0 bases to trimming and J lost 4 bases, with 27 bases between them. The CDR3 reads CSVEDPSRDPPTGVYGYTF. CDR3 bases: TGCAGCGTTGAAGATCCCTCGCGGGACCCCCCTACCGGGGTCTATGGCTACACCTTC. The whole variable domain, remainder taken from reference TRBV29-1 and TRBJ1-2, is SAVISQKPSRDICQRGTSLTIQCQVDSQVTMMFWYRQQPGQSLTLIATANQGSEATYESGFVIDKFPISRPNLTFSTLTVSNMSPEDSSIYLCSVEDPSRDPPTGVYGYTFGSGTRLTVV.